A single sample gave rise to the 3 T cell receptor beta chains below, sequenced in a study of blood T cell repertoires in COVID-19. The assay was immunoSEQ multiplex PCR, and TCRdb's table has in-frame clones only and misses some. The data contain some 360,000 clones, approximately 89% of them singletons. The specimen sequenced was peripheral blood. Receptor source: a woman aged 60-75 years with COVID-19, enrolled during active disease.

This clone was recorded once. The chain recombines TRBV5-6 with TRBJ2-3; TRBD1 agrees at 10 bases. Losses at the gene ends were 1 base for V and 4 bases for J; bases not matched to a gene: 12. The CDR3 has 18 residues. The V gene's germline CDR1 is SGHDT and CDR2 YYEEEE. For the CDR3, the DNA is TGTGCCAGCAGCTTGTTAATGGGGGACAGGGGTGCGGCAGATACGCAGTATTTT. Amino acid sequence: CASSLLMGDRGAADTQYF. Full variable domain (outside the CDR3, taken from reference TRBV5-6 and TRBJ2-3): DAGVTQSPTHLIKTRGQQVTLRCSPKSGHDTVSWYQQALGQGPQFIFQYYEEEERQRGNFPDRFSGHQFPNYSSELNVNALLLGDSALYLCASSLLMGDRGAADTQYFGPGTRLTVL.

This clone was counted once. The CDR3, as DNA: TGTGCCACCAGTGATTTGCAGGATTCTGGGGCCAACGTCCTGACTTTC. Translated, it gives CATSDLQDSGANVLTF. The chain couples TRBV24-1 to TRBJ2-6; D gene ambiguous. Looked up from germline, CDR1 is KGHDR and CDR2 is SFDVKD. Trimming removed 0 bases at V and 1 base at J, with 6 bases between. CDR3 length equals 16 residues.

The rearrangement uses TRBV7-9 and TRBJ1-6; the match to TRBD1 covers 7 bases. The V gene's germline CDR1 is SEHNR and CDR2 FQNEAQ (reference sequence). J was trimmed by 9 bases and V by 2 bases; bases with no gene match: 4. CDR3 length: 14 residues. CDR3 sequence reads: CASSLTGETSPLHF. Here the CDR3 DNA reads TGTGCCAGCAGCTTAACAGGGGAAACTTCACCCCTCCACTTT.